Sequencing of this T cell receptor (beta chain) was carried out in a study of circulating tumor DNA in untreated peripheral T-cell lymphoma. The CDR3 spans 15 residues. Germline V gene data show CDR1 as MNHGY and CDR2 as SAAAGT. V dropped 6 bases and J dropped 4 bases, with 19 bases sitting between them. Method: immunoSEQ multiplex PCR; TCRdb's copy keeps in-frame clones and lacks some. The sample carries approximately 1,000 clones, approximately 80% recorded once. Sequenced sample: tumor tissue. This TCR came from a human donor with peripheral T-cell lymphoma. This sequence joins TRBV6-8 and TRBJ2-7, with a possible D match to TRBD2 (7 bases). In nucleotides, the CDR3 is TGTGCCAGCAGACAGGGCGGGGGTAACTGGTACGAGCAGTACTTC. Its translation is CASRQGGGNWYEQYF.